The 30 T cell receptor beta chains listed next were all sequenced from one sample in a study of blood T cell repertoires in COVID-19. Using immunoSEQ multiplex PCR, the repertoire was profiled, and TCRdb retains in-frame clones only, with some absent. The repertoire has about 310,000 clones, around 87% of them found once; the top ten carry about 2%. Sequenced sample: peripheral blood. Receptors were obtained from a man aged 18-30 years with active or convalescent COVID-19.

The chain uses TRBV11-2 and TRBJ2-5, with a tentative D call TRBD2 (5 bases). The CDR3 sequence is 13 residues long. Trimming took off 6 bases at V and 3 bases at J, with 11 bases between the two ends. Germline loops: CDR1 SGHAT, CDR2 FQNNGV. In nucleotides, the CDR3 is TGTGCCAGCAGTCTGGGAGAAGAAGAGACCCAGTACTTC. It yields the protein CASSLGEEETQYF.

The V and J genes are TRBV3-1 (or the pseudogene TRBV3-2) and TRBJ1-1; TRBD1 matches at 8 bases. The V segment lost 5 bases and the J segment 4 bases; nucleotides outside the gene matches: 9. Looked up from germline, CDR1 is LGHDT and CDR2 is YNNKEL (reference sequence). This CDR3 is 15 amino acids long. The DNA for the CDR3 is TGTGCCAGCAGCGAAAACAGGGGGTGGTCCACTGAAGCTTTCTTT. The encoded protein is CASSENRGWSTEAFF.

This clone was seen a handful of times. The chain carries TRBV14 and TRBJ2-1, with TRBD1 matching 7 bases. The CDR3 has 18 residues. V lost 0 bases to trimming and J lost 10 bases; unmatched junction nucleotides: 18. Germline V lookup: CDR1 SGHDN, CDR2 FVKESK. The DNA of the CDR3 is TGTGCCAGCAGCCAAGACCTAGGGGAATTAGGGGGCGGCCACGAGCAGTTCTTC. Translation: CASSQDLGELGGGHEQFF.

The rearrangement uses TRBV15 and TRBJ2-1, with 7 bases identical to TRBD1. Germline CDR1 reads LNHNV; CDR2 reads YYDKDF (reference sequence). This CDR3 spans 15 amino acids. V gave up 2 bases and J gave up 3 bases; unmatched junction bases: 4. The CDR3 reads CATSRIQGRYNEQFF. The DNA of the CDR3 is TGTGCCACCAGCAGAATACAGGGGCGCTACAATGAGCAGTTCTTC.

The genes are TRBV6-5 and TRBJ1-5; D is undetermined. The CDR3 extends over 12 amino acids. V was cut by 10 bases and J by 2 bases, with 9 bases left in between. CDR1 MNHEY and CDR2 SVGAGI come from the germline V gene. The DNA of the CDR3 is TGTGCCACCAAAACTGGCAATCAGCCCCAGCATTTT. Translated: CATKTGNQPQHF.

The chain is built from TRBV5-4 and TRBJ2-3; D not certain. The CDR3 sequence is 13 residues long. Trimming removed 5 bases at V and 0 bases at J, with 7 bases between. In germline, CDR1 is SGHNT, CDR2 YYREEE (reference sequence). The CDR3 region is CASSPDSTDTQYF. DNA for the CDR3: TGTGCCAGCAGTCCAGATAGCACAGATACGCAGTATTTT.

This clone showed up just a few times. This chain uses TRBV5-1 with TRBJ2-7, with TRBD1 matching over 7 bases. The germline V gene has CDR1 SGHRS and CDR2 YFSETQ. J gave up 7 bases and V 5 bases, and 18 bases lay outside the gene matches. The CDR3 has 16 residues. As DNA, the CDR3 is TGCGCCAGCAGGTCGACCATCGGGACAGAAGTTGGTGAGCAGTACTTC. Residues: CASRSTIGTEVGEQYF.

The count of this clone is one. The chain combines TRBV7-3 with TRBJ1-5, with 8 bases lining up with TRBD1. The junction had 6 bases not matched to a gene; V was cut back by 5 bases and J by 6 bases. The CDR3 extends over 14 amino acids. Germline-derived CDR1 and CDR2 are SGHTA and FQGTGA. CDR3 DNA sequence: TGTGCCAGCAGCCCACAGGGGGTCACTCAGCCCCAGCATTTT. Translated, it gives CASSPQGVTQPQHF.

The CDR3 here is CASSLAGGFYNEQFF. The CDR3 nucleotides are TGTGCCAGCAGCTTAGCGGGAGGGTTCTACAATGAGCAGTTCTTC. The chain uses TRBV7-8 and TRBJ2-1; TRBD2 agrees at 7 bases. The germline gives CDR1 SGHVS, CDR2 FQNEAQ. This CDR3 spans 15 amino acids. Germline trimming cut 0 bases from V and 3 bases from J; bases unmatched to any gene: 2.

The gene calls are TRBV7-2 and TRBJ2-7; D might be TRBD2 (6 bases). The CDR3 has 14 residues. Germline V CDR1 and CDR2: SGHTA, FQGNSA. Trimming took 6 bases from V and 2 from J, leaving 14 bases between them. The CDR3 DNA reads TGTGCCAGCAGTTTGGGAGGCTTGCCCTACGAGCAGTACTTC. This encodes CASSLGGLPYEQYF.

The V and J genes are TRBV9 and TRBJ2-3, with 8 bases aligning to TRBD2. The CDR3 runs to 14 residues. Trimming at V came to 0 bases and at J to 6 bases, leaving 3 bases not matched to a gene. The V gene's germline CDR1 is SGDLS and CDR2 YYNGEE. CDR3 protein: CASSVVGGADTQYF. In nucleotides, the CDR3 is TGTGCCAGCAGCGTAGTCGGGGGGGCGGATACGCAGTATTTT.

V and J are TRBV7-9 and TRBJ1-6; 8 nucleotides agree with TRBD1. V shed 2 bases, J shed 5 bases, and the junction held 5 bases outside the gene matches. The CDR3 is made up of 16 amino acids. The germline CDR1 and CDR2 sequences are SEHNR and FQNEAQ (reference sequence). In nucleotides, the CDR3 is TGTGCCAGCAGCTTAAGGGGGACAGGAGATAATTCACCCCTCCACTTT. It yields the protein CASSLRGTGDNSPLHF.

The gene calls are TRBV14 and TRBJ2-1; TRBD2 matches at 9 bases. Germline values: CDR1 SGHDN, CDR2 FVKESK. The CDR3 has 17 residues. The trim removed 1 base at V and 4 bases at J, leaving 8 bases unmatched. The CDR3 DNA follows: TGTGCCAGCAGCCAAGTTTGGGCTAGCGGGGCTTACAATGAGCAGTTCTTC. It yields the protein CASSQVWASGAYNEQFF.

Here the CDR3 DNA reads TGTGCCAGCAGCACCGGGACTAGCATCTTCTACGAGCAGTACTTC. It specifies CASSTGTSIFYEQYF. The genes are TRBV28 and TRBJ2-7; 9 positions match TRBD2. This CDR3 region has 15 residues. CDR1 and CDR2 from the germline V gene are MDHEN and SYDVKM. J lost 3 bases, V lost 6 bases, and 9 bases had no gene match.

This clone appeared once. The chain combines TRBV19 with TRBJ1-1; 8 nucleotides match TRBD1. The CDR3 contains 14 residues. Germline lookup yields CDR1 LNHDA and CDR2 SQIVND (reference sequence). V was clipped by 5 bases and J by 5 bases; unmatched bases: 7. CDR3 coding DNA: TGTGCCAGTAGTCGACGACAGGGGACAACTGAAGCTTTCTTT. Its translation is CASSRRQGTTEAFF.

This clone was detected only a few times. This chain connects TRBV18 to TRBJ2-6, with D possibly matching TRBD1 (6 bases). V lost 3 bases and J lost 0, with 30 bases in between. The CDR3 is 23 amino acids. Germline V gene lookup returns CDR1 KGHSH and CDR2 LQKENI. CDR3 protein: CASSPRLGAPGAPLLSGANVLTF. In DNA form, the CDR3 reads TGTGCCAGCTCACCCAGGTTGGGGGCACCGGGCGCACCTCTTCTCTCTGGGGCCAACGTCCTGACTTTC.

The chain employs TRBV7-9 and TRBJ2-1; 7 bases are shared with TRBD1. CDR3 length: 15 amino acids. CDR1 is SEHNR and CDR2 is FQNEAQ in the germline V gene (reference sequence). With V trimmed by 3 bases and J by 1 base, 3 bases remained unmatched. CDR3 sequence reads: CASSFPTGSYNEQFF. The CDR3 bases are TGTGCCAGCAGCTTCCCGACAGGGTCCTACAATGAGCAGTTCTTC.

The CDR3: CASRSIGAGELFF. In DNA, the CDR3 is TGCGCCAGCAGATCGATCGGGGCCGGGGAGCTGTTTTTT. V is TRBV5-1 and J is TRBJ2-2; TRBD2 might be the D (5 bases). Germline CDR1 is SGHRS and CDR2 is YFSETQ. The CDR3 length is 13 residues. V lost 5 bases and J 6 bases, leaving 11 bases between the germline ends.

This clone was recorded a few times. The chain uses TRBV27 and TRBJ2-7, with 7 nucleotides matching TRBD1. V shed 1 base and J 4 bases; nucleotides not matched to a gene: 4. The CDR3 spans 14 residues. Germline CDR1 is MNHEY and CDR2 is SMNVEV (reference sequence). CDR3 bases: TGTGCCAGCAGTTTATTCCCCAGGGGGTACGAGCAGTACTTC. It is translated as CASSLFPRGYEQYF.

The chain carries TRBV5-1 and TRBJ2-7; D is unclear. Trimming pared 0 bases from V and 0 bases from J, leaving 7 bases between. From germline, CDR1 is SGHRS and CDR2 YFSETQ. The CDR3 covers 14 residues. The CDR3 loop reads CASSLADNSYEQYF. CDR3 DNA: TGCGCCAGCAGCTTGGCCGACAACTCCTACGAGCAGTACTTC.

V gene TRBV27 combines with J gene TRBJ2-7, with D possibly being TRBD2 (5 bases). Germline CDR1 and CDR2: MNHEY and SMNVEV (reference sequence). CDR3 length: 15 amino acids. Trimming removed 5 bases at V and 3 bases at J, with 17 bases between. CDR3: CASSPRVAFLYEQYF. The CDR3 nucleotides read TGTGCCAGCAGTCCACGGGTAGCGTTCCTCTACGAGCAGTACTTC.

The chain combines TRBV7-2 with TRBJ2-7; 8 bases match TRBD1. Germline V gene sequence: CDR1 SGHTA, CDR2 FQGNSA. V trimming: 6 bases; J trimming: 2 bases; junction bases outside the gene matches: 9. This CDR3 contains 15 residues. CDR3 nucleotide sequence: TGTGCCAGCAGGCATCCGGGACAGGCAACCTACGAGCAGTACTTC. This codes for CASRHPGQATYEQYF.

The gene calls are TRBV3-1 (or the pseudogene TRBV3-2) and TRBJ2-2; the match to TRBD1 covers 9 bases. V shed 0 bases, J shed 0 bases, and the junction held 14 bases outside the gene matches. The length of the CDR3 is 21 residues. Germline lookup yields CDR1 LGHDT and CDR2 YNNKEL (reference sequence). CDR3 protein: CASSQDSRQGDGRTNTGELFF. In DNA, the CDR3 is TGTGCCAGCAGCCAAGATTCAAGACAGGGGGATGGTAGAACGAACACCGGGGAGCTGTTTTTT.

The chain recombines TRBV28 with TRBJ1-5, with D maybe TRBD1 (6 bases). Between the trimmed V and J ends, which lost 6 bases and 4 bases, there was a span of 10 bases. Germline CDR1 reads MDHEN; CDR2 reads SYDVKM. CDR3 length equals 13 residues. CDR3 loop: CASSNRVNQPQHF. As DNA, the CDR3 is TGTGCCAGCAGCAACAGGGTGAATCAGCCCCAGCATTTT.

The J gene is TRBJ1-2, the V gene TRBV10-3; D perhaps matches TRBD1 (5 bases). The germline V gene has CDR1 ENHRY and CDR2 SYGVKD. V shed 0 bases and J shed 4 bases, with 15 bases lying between them. This CDR3 region has 16 residues. CDR3 coding DNA: TGTGCCATCAGTGAGTCGCCGGGTCAGGGCTTCTATGGCTACACCTTC. Translating gives CAISESPGQGFYGYTF.

This clone was counted between two and nine times. CDR3 nucleotide sequence: TGCGCCAGCAGCCCAACGGGACTAGCTTACGATGAGCAGTTCTTC. Protein product: CASSPTGLAYDEQFF. This rearrangement joins TRBV4-1 to TRBJ2-1; 9 positions agree with TRBD2. The V gene's germline CDR1 is MGHRA and CDR2 YSYEKL. The trim removed 4 bases at V and 8 bases at J, leaving 9 bases unmatched. The length of the CDR3 is 15 residues.

The V gene is TRBV6-6, the J gene TRBJ2-7; a possible D gene is TRBD2 (6 bases). The CDR3 spans 18 residues. The germline V gene encodes CDR1 MNHNY and CDR2 SVGAGI (reference sequence). The V gene lost 5 bases and the J gene lost 0 bases, with 23 bases spanning the gap. The CDR3 here is CASSRLRPRDSLSYEQYF. CDR3 nucleotides: TGTGCCAGCAGTCGATTGAGGCCCCGGGACTCGCTCTCCTACGAGCAGTACTTC.

The genes are TRBV7-8 and TRBJ1-1; TRBD1 might be the D (5 bases). CDR1 is SGHVS, CDR2 FQNEAQ, per germline. This CDR3 region has 17 residues. The ends were cut back, 2 bases at V and 1 base at J, with 17 bases in the middle. The CDR3 nucleotides are TGTGCCAGCAGCTTAATTGGGGGGTTAGTCGGGAACACTGAAGCTTTCTTT. Protein: CASSLIGGLVGNTEAFF.

The chain recombines TRBV19 with TRBJ1-5; D not resolved. CDR1 is LNHDA, CDR2 SQIVND, per germline (reference sequence). The CDR3 is made up of 14 amino acids. V lost 3 bases and J 3 bases, leaving 9 bases between the germline ends. Here the CDR3 DNA reads TGTGCCAGTAGTATTCTTCCCCTCAATCAGCCCCAGCATTTT. This translates into CASSILPLNQPQHF.

The chain employs TRBV2 and TRBJ2-3, with 12 nucleotides matching TRBD2. Germline V gene sequence: CDR1 SNHLY, CDR2 FYNNEI. Trimming took 8 bases from V and 4 from J; bases not matched to a gene: 22. The CDR3 spans 20 residues. CDR3 nucleotide sequence: TGTGCCAGCCGGGGACTGACTAGCGGGAGTTTAATTCCTGTCCCAGATACGCAGTATTTT. Its protein product is CASRGLTSGSLIPVPDTQYF. The entire variable domain, with the rest obtained from reference TRBV2 and TRBJ2-3, is as follows: EPEVTQTPSHQVTQMGQEVILRCVPISNHLYFYWYRQILGQKVEFLVSFYNNEISEKSEIFDDQFSVERPDGSNFTLKIRSTKLEDSAMYFCASRGLTSGSLIPVPDTQYFGPGTRLTVL.